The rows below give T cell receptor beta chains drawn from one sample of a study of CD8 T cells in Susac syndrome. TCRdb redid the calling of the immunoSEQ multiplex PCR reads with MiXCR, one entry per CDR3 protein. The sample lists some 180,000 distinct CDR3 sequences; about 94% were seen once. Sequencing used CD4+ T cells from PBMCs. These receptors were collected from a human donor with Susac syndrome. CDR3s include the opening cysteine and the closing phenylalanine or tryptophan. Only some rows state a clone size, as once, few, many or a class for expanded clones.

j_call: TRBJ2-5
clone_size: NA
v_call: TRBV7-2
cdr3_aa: CASSSPIIGETQYF

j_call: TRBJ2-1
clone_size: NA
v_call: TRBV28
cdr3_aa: CASIFSGGSYNEQFF

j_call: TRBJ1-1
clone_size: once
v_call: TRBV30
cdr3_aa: CAWGARARRPEAFF

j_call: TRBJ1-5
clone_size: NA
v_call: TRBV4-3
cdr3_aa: CASSQELRGLNQPQHF

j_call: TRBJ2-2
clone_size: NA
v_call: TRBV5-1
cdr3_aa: CASSLGLAMNTGELFF

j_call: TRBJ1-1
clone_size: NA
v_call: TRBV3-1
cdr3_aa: CASSHISDGMNTEAFF

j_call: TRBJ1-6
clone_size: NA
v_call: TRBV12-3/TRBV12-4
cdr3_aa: CASSFSRSPLHF

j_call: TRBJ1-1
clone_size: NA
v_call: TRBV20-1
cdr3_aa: CSAARNMNTEAFF

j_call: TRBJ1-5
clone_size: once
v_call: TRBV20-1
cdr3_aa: CSAKNSQGNQPQHF

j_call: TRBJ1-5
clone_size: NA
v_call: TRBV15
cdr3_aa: CATSGRTDQPQHF

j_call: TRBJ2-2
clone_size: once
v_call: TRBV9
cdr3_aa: CASSVAGTGATGELFF

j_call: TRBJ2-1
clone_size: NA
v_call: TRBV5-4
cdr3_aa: CASSSQRENNEQFF

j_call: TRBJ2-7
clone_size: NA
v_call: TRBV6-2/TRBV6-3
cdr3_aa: CASSYVAGNPYEQYF

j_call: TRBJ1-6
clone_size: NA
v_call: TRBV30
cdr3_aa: CAWTARGVRNSPLHF

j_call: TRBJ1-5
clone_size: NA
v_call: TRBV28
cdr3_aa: CASKQSNQPQHF

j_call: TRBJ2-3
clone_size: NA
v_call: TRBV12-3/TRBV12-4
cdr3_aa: CASSPRGGVADTQYF

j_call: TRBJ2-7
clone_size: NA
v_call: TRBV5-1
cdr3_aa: CASSFTGSDEQYF

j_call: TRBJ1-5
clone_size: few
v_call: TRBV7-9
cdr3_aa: CASSRDSSNQPQHF

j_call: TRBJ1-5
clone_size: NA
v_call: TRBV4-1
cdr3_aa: CASSQDQGEGAGQPQHF

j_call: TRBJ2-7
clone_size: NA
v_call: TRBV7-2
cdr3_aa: CASSLVGTYDSSYEQYF

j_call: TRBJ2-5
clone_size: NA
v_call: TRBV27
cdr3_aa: CASSFGGGETQYF

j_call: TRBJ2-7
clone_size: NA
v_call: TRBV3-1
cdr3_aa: CASSQDQGRDEQYF

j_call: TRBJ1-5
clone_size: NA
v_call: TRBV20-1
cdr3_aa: CSARWGASNQPQHF

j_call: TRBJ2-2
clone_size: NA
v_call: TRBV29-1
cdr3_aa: CSVMGGPNTGELFF

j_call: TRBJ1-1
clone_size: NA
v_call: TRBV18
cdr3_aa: CASSPVGEKNTEAFF

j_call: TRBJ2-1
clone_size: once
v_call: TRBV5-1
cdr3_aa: CASSLAGYEQFF

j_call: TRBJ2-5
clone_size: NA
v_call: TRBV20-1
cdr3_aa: CSARFREETQYF

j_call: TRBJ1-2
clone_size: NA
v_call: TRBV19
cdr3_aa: CASSIPHVDGYTF

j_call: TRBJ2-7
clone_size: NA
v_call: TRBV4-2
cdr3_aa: CASSQRGDTSYEQYF

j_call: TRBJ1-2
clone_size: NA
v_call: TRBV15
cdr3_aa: CATSARDGNYGYTF

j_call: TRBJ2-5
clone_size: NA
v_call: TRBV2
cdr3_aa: CASTRGIVETQYF

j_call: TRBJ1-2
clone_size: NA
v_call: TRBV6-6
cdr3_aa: CASKRAVNYGYTF

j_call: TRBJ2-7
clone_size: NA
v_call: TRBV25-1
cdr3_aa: CASSELGSHEQYF

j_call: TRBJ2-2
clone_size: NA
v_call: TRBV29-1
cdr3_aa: CSVTTGTGELFF

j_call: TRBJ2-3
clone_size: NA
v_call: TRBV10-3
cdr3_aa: CAISSGRATDTQYF

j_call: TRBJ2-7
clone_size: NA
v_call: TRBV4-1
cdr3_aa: CASSQDMGGRKYEQYF

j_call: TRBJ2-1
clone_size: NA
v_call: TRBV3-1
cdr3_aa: CASSLLLAEHGGEQFF

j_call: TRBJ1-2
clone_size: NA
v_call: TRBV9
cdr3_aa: CASSVSQDSNYGYTF

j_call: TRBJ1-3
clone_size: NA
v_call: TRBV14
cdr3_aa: CASSQAGSDTIYF

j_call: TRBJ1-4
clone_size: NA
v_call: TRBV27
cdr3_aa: CASRTGGRGEKLFF

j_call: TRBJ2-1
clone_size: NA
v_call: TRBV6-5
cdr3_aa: CASSYPGAGTSGNEQFF

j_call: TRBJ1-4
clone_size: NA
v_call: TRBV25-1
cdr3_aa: CASSTQGAYNEKLFF

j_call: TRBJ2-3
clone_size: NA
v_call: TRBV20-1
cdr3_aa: CSARESADTQYF

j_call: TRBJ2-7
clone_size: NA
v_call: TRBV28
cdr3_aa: CASSETSGISYEQYF

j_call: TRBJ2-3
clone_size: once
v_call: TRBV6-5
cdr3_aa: CASSYGARLAATDTQYF

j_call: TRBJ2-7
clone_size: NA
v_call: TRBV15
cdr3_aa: CATSRETEGSPDVF

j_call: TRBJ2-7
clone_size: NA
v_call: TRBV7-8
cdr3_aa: CASSLDRAQYF

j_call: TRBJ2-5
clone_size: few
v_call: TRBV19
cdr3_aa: CASSDQETQYF

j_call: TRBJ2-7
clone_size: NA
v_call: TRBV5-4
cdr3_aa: CASSLDVGDGQYF

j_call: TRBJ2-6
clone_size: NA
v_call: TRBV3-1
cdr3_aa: CASSQVGSSGANVLTF

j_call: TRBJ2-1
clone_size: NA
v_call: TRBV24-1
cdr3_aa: CATSDPGLARWFF

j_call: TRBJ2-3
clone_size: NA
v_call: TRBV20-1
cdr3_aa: CSAQPGLAGGWADTQYF

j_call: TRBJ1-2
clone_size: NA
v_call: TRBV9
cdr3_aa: CASSFGQGGNYGYTF